The entry that follows covers one T cell receptor (beta chain) sequence. The antigen is not known. The sample originates from a study of cytomegalovirus exposure and HLA in healthy donors. Study findings and constraints: The authors enumerated around 150 TCR beta chains as linked to cytomegalovirus. A later analysis reportedly identified an Asian-associated ancestry cluster as carrying fewer N-insertions than the 666-donor mean.

Trimming stripped 1 base from V and 4 bases from J, with 12 bases between. The CDR3 has 15 residues. The germline CDR1 and CDR2 sequences are SGHTS and YDEGEE. The primer mix had 60 Vbeta and 13 Jbeta primers. Sequenced by immunoSEQ multiplex PCR; TCRdb stores in-frame clones only, minus some. In the table there are fewer than 200,000 clones, roughly 80% of which are singletons. What was sequenced was PBMCs. This chain joins TRBV5-8 and TRBJ1-5, with a weak D call TRBD1 (5 bases). This TCR was sampled from a girl aged 2-15 years in good health and CMV-seropositive. CDR3 bases: TGTGCCAGCAGCTTGCCTCTGCGGGGGAATCAGCCCCAGCATTTT. This codes for CASSLPLRGNQPQHF.